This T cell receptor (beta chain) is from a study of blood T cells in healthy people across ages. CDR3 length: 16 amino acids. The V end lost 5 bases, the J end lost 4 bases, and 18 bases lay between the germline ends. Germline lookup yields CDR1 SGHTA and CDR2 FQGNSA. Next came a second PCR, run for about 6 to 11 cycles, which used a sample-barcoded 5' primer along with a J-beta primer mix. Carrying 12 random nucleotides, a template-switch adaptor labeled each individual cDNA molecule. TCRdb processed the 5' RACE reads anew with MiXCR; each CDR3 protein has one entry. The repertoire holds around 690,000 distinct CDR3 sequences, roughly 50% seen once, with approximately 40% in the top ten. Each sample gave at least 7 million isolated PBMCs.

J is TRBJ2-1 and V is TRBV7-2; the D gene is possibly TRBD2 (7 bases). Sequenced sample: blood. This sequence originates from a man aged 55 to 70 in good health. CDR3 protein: CASSPNSGGPYNEQFF. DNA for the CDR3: TGTGCCAGCAGCCCAAACTCCGGGGGGCCGTACAATGAGCAGTTCTTC.